A single sample is the source of the 27 T cell receptor beta chains below, sequenced in a study of T cells in Graves' hyperthyroidism and ophthalmopathy. What was amplified from RNA transcripts were TCR beta CDR3 regions. Carried out on the TCR CDR3, a first-round RT-PCR used the HTBI primer set. TCRdb re-analysed the multiplex PCR reads in MiXCR, keeping a single row per CDR3 protein. The data show 600,000 to 800,000 distinct CDR3 sequences, about 35% seen once. Sequencing was carried out using blood. These receptors all come from a woman in her forties with Graves' hyperthyroidism.

At least ten counts were recorded for this clonotype. The genes are TRBV2 and TRBJ2-2; tentatively, D is TRBD1 (5 bases). Germline V CDR1 and CDR2: SNHLY, FYNNEI. The V end lost 7 bases, the J end lost 5 bases, and 20 bases lay between the germline ends. This CDR3 has 16 residues. Written as DNA, the CDR3 is TGTGCCAGCATGAGAGAAGGGGCCGGGTGGACCGGGGAGCTGTTTTTT. This gives the protein CASMREGAGWTGELFF.

The genes are TRBV10-3 and TRBJ2-2; D may be TRBD1 or TRBD2 (8 bases each). Trimming cost V 10 bases and J 3 bases, with 18 bases left between them. This CDR3 comprises 15 residues. Germline-derived CDR1 and CDR2 are ENHRY and SYGVKD. CDR3 DNA sequence: TGTGCCACCCGGGAGGGGACAGGTTACACCGGGGAGCTGTTTTTT. It encodes CATREGTGYTGELFF.

This clonotype was recorded many times. The chain is built from TRBV7-9 and TRBJ1-5; D not certain. The CDR3 loop spans 14 amino acids. Germline V gives CDR1 SEHNR, CDR2 FQNEAQ (reference sequence). V gave up 5 bases and J gave up 0 bases, with 8 bases separating them. The CDR3 nucleotides are TGTGCCAGCAGCCACGACGGTAGCAATCAGCCCCAGCATTTT. It encodes CASSHDGSNQPQHF. The full variable domain, with the rest looked up from reference TRBV7-9 and TRBJ1-5, is DTGVSQNPRHKITKRGQNVTFRCDPISEHNRLYWYRQTLGQGPEFLTYFQNEAQLEKSRLLSDRFSAERPKGSFSTLEIQRTEQGDSAMYLCASSHDGSNQPQHFGDGTRLSIL.

This clonotype was observed at least ten times. This chain joins TRBV5-1 and TRBJ1-5; a weak D match, TRBD1 (5 bases). This CDR3 is 16 amino acids long. CDR1 SGHRS and CDR2 YFSETQ come from the germline V gene. Trimming removed 1 base at V and 3 bases at J, with 14 bases between. CDR3 sequence reads: CASSLNGLGDNQPQHF. DNA of the CDR3: TGCGCCAGCAGCTTGAACGGACTGGGGGACAATCAGCCCCAGCATTTT.

This clonotype was observed at least ten times. The chain joins TRBV13 to TRBJ1-2; TRBD1 matches 10 bases. Looked up from germline, CDR1 is PRHDT and CDR2 is FYEKMQ (reference sequence). The ends lost 5 bases at V and 1 base at J; junction bases unmatched: 4. The CDR3 spans 15 residues. The CDR3 region is CASSPGTGDNYGYTF. As DNA, the CDR3 is TGTGCCAGCAGCCCAGGGACAGGGGATAACTATGGCTACACCTTC.

The V and J genes are TRBV10-3 and TRBJ1-2; D is undetermined. Germline CDR1 is ENHRY and CDR2 is SYGVKD. Between the trimmed V and J ends, which lost 0 bases and 3 bases, there was a span of 17 bases. There are 17 residues in the CDR3. In DNA form, the CDR3 reads TGTGCCATCAGTGAGTCCGCGGCGGCGGGTGGGGACTATGGCTACACCTTC. This codes for CAISESAAAGGDYGYTF.

The chain joins TRBV12-3 or TRBV12-4 to TRBJ2-7; the D gene is possibly TRBD1 (5 bases). The CDR3 extends over 15 amino acids. V lost 3 bases, J lost 0 bases, and 12 bases lay in between. This CDR3 reads CASSFTQGSSYEQYF. The CDR3 DNA is TGTGCCAGCAGTTTTACCCAGGGAAGCTCCTACGAGCAGTACTTC.

V is TRBV5-1 and J is TRBJ2-2, with 7 positions matching TRBD1. The CDR3 sequence is 16 residues long. V dropped 0 bases and J dropped 1; count of bases not matched to a gene: 3. CDR1 is SGHRS and CDR2 is YFSETQ in the germline V gene. The CDR3 loop is CASSLATGLNTGELFF. The CDR3 coding sequence is TGCGCCAGCAGCTTGGCGACAGGGCTGAACACCGGGGAGCTGTTTTTT.

The J gene is TRBJ2-3, the V gene TRBV7-3, with D uncertain. The germline V gene has CDR1 SGHTA and CDR2 FQGTGA. The CDR3 runs 13 residues. The V end lost 2 bases, the J end lost 2 bases, and 5 bases lay between the germline ends. CDR3 bases: TGTGCCAGCAGCTTAGTTCCCACAGATACGCAGTATTTT. It codes for CASSLVPTDTQYF.

This clonotype was picked up many times. Here the CDR3 reads CASSALTGAGTEAFF. The CDR3 DNA reads TGTGCCAGCAGCGCGCTAACAGGGGCGGGCACTGAAGCTTTCTTT. This rearrangement joins TRBV9 to TRBJ1-1; 7 nucleotides line up with TRBD1. Trimming at V came to 3 bases and at J to 4 bases, leaving 9 bases not matched to a gene. The CDR3 contains 15 residues. CDR1 is SGDLS and CDR2 is YYNGEE in the germline V gene.

Ten or more counts support this clonotype. The chain is built from TRBV7-9 and TRBJ1-1, with D possibly matching TRBD1 (5 bases). The CDR3 spans 13 residues. V lost 5 bases and J lost 8, with 15 bases in between. CDR1 SEHNR and CDR2 FQNEAQ come from the germline V gene (reference sequence). In nucleotides, the CDR3 is TGTGCCAGCAGCCCGGGGCACCTTCGGGAAGCTTTCTTT. The encoded protein is CASSPGHLREAFF.

The rearrangement joins TRBV10-1 to TRBJ1-5, with D perhaps matching TRBD1 (5 bases). Trimming took 0 bases from V and 6 from J, leaving 12 bases between them. In germline, CDR1 is WNHNN, CDR2 SYGVQD (reference sequence). The CDR3 is 15 amino acids. Written as DNA, the CDR3 is TGCGCCAGCAGTGAGTCAGGGACGAACGGTCAGCCCCAGCATTTT. As protein: CASSESGTNGQPQHF.

In this sample, this clonotype turned up a few times. The V call is TRBV20-1, the J call TRBJ2-7, with 7 bases fitting TRBD1. The V and J ends lost 6 bases and 4 bases, in that order; junction bases with no gene match: 12. This CDR3 is 14 amino acids long. Germline CDR1 reads DFQATT; CDR2 reads SNEGSKA (reference sequence). CDR3 bases: TGCAGTGCCCAGAAACCCCGGGACAGTTACGAGCAGTACTTC. This gives the protein CSAQKPRDSYEQYF.

Only a few counts were recorded for this clonotype. The chain couples TRBV11-3 to TRBJ2-5; TRBD2 is a possible D gene (7 bases). The CDR3 consists of 14 residues. The V gene's germline CDR1 is SGHNT and CDR2 YENEEA. Trimming left V 6 bases short and J 5 bases short, with 16 bases between. The CDR3 here is CASSSFGGHETQYF. DNA for the CDR3: TGTGCCAGCAGTTCCTTCGGGGGGCACGAGACCCAGTACTTC. The variable domain in full, with the rest retrieved from reference TRBV11-3 and TRBJ2-5, is EAGVVQSPRYKIIEKKQPVAFWCNPISGHNTLYWYLQNLGQGPELLIRYENEEAVDDSQLPKDRFSAERLKGVDSTLKIQPAELGDSAVYLCASSSFGGHETQYFGPGTRLLVL.

The chain recombines TRBV7-3 with TRBJ2-3; weak D call: TRBD1 (7 bases). Germline V lookup: CDR1 SGHTA, CDR2 FQGTGA. Deletions cut 1 base from V and 5 bases from J, with 16 bases between. CDR3 length: 16 residues. In DNA, the CDR3 is TGTGCCAGCAGCTTAAGTCAGGGGGGCCAAGGAGATACGCAGTATTTT. Its protein product is CASSLSQGGQGDTQYF.

This clonotype has at least ten counts. J is TRBJ1-6 and V is TRBV2; unclear D gene. Trimming removed 8 bases from V and 3 bases from J, with 11 bases in between. The CDR3 loop spans 14 amino acids. Per germline, CDR1 SNHLY and CDR2 FYNNEI. CDR3 sequence: CASDGRFYNSPLHF. CDR3 sequence (DNA): TGTGCCAGCGATGGCAGATTCTATAATTCACCCCTCCACTTT. Full variable domain (rest looked up from reference TRBV2 and TRBJ1-6): EPEVTQTPSHQVTQMGQEVILRCVPISNHLYFYWYRQILGQKVEFLVSFYNNEISEKSEIFDDQFSVERPDGSNFTLKIRSTKLEDSAMYFCASDGRFYNSPLHFGNGTRLTVT.

This chain joins TRBV6-5 and TRBJ2-5; 13 nucleotides agree with TRBD2. The V gene end was trimmed by 4 bases and the J gene end by 4 bases; junction bases not matched to a gene: 6. The CDR3 has 16 residues. Germline V gives CDR1 MNHEY, CDR2 SVGAGI. The CDR3 DNA sequence: TGTGCCAGCAGTTTTACTAGCGGGGGGGCCGGAGAGACCCAGTACTTC. Translating it yields CASSFTSGGAGETQYF.

The CDR3 is CASSPAGGNTGELFF. The CDR3 DNA sequence: TGCGCCAGCAGCCCGGCCGGAGGGAACACCGGGGAGCTGTTTTTT. The gene calls are TRBV5-1 and TRBJ2-2, with a possible D match to TRBD2 (5 bases). V lost 4 bases and J 1 base, leaving 11 bases between the germline ends. Germline lookup yields CDR1 SGHRS and CDR2 YFSETQ. This CDR3 region has 15 residues. The full variable domain, rest sourced from reference TRBV5-1 and TRBJ2-2, is KAGVTQTPRYLIKTRGQQVTLSCSPISGHRSVSWYQQTPGQGLQFLFEYFSETQRNKGNFPGRFSGRQFSNSRSEMNVSTLELGDSALYLCASSPAGGNTGELFFGEGSRLTVL.

Note on this clonotype: The DNA is omitted, as the CDR3 cannot be located on it reliably, and the CDR3 follows TCRdb's listing. The chain's CDR3 is CSAGGRSGANVLTFGAGTGELFF. The chain joins TRBV20-1 to TRBJ2-2; the tabulated D call, TRBD2, remains unverified against the DNA. Germline V CDR1 and CDR2: DFQATT, SNEGSKA (reference sequence). The CDR3 contains 23 residues when both ends are counted.

Ten or more counts support this clonotype. The chain recombines TRBV29-1 with TRBJ1-2; a possible D gene is TRBD1 (6 bases). Germline loops: CDR1 SQVTM, CDR2 ANQGSEA. V was shortened by 4 bases and J by 2 bases, with 14 bases between the two germline ends. The CDR3 runs to 14 residues. The CDR3 protein is CSVGGKDRNYGYTF. Here the CDR3 DNA reads TGCAGCGTTGGGGGGAAGGACAGAAACTATGGCTACACCTTC.

This clonotype came up many times. This rearrangement joins TRBV6-5 to TRBJ1-3; a weak D match, TRBD1 (5 bases). The CDR3 covers 15 residues. The germline CDR1 and CDR2 sequences are MNHEY and SVGAGI. Trimming removed 6 bases at V and 3 bases at J, with 15 bases between. CDR3 coding DNA: TGTGCCAGCAGGAGTCAGGGTCGGGATGGAAACACCATATATTTT. It translates to CASRSQGRDGNTIYF.

This clonotype has only a few counts. This chain joins TRBV28 and TRBJ1-2, with D possibly matching TRBD1 (5 bases). This CDR3 contains 18 residues. Deletions cut 4 bases from V and 7 bases from J, with 28 bases between. Germline V gene sequence: CDR1 MDHEN, CDR2 SYDVKM. The CDR3 is CASSYSGRALTAALGYTF. The CDR3 DNA sequence: TGTGCCAGCAGTTACTCGGGCAGGGCCCTCACCGCAGCGCTTGGCTACACCTTC.

This chain connects TRBV4-3 to TRBJ1-2; D may be TRBD1 (6 bases). With 1 base removed from V and 3 bases from J, the gap between germline ends came to 18 bases. Germline CDR1 and CDR2: LGHNA and YSLEER. The CDR3 spans 17 residues. CDR3: CASSQVGLGARDYGYTF. In DNA form, the CDR3 reads TGCGCCAGCAGCCAAGTAGGGTTGGGGGCGCGTGACTATGGCTACACCTTC.

This clonotype was observed a handful of times. The germline gene is not matched at one end of the junction; a read error may be the cause. The chain recombines TRBV10-3 with TRBJ1-2, with D perhaps matching TRBD1 (6 bases). CDR3 length equals 16 residues. Germline CDR1 is ENHRY and CDR2 is SYGVKD. CDR3 region: CASSYSSPGADYGYTF. The CDR3 DNA is TGTGCCAGCAGTTACTCGAGCCCGGGGGCGGACTATGGCTACACCTTC.

In nucleotides, the CDR3 is TGTGCCAGCAGTTTGTCAGGTGGCCCTTATGGCTACACCTTC. This encodes CASSLSGGPYGYTF. V is TRBV12-3 or TRBV12-4 and J is TRBJ1-2; the D is unclear. This CDR3 is built from 14 residues. Deletions cut 3 bases from V and 5 bases from J, with 13 bases between.

The sample holds many counts of this clonotype. The chain joins TRBV7-2 to TRBJ2-5; D gene unclear. Germline loops: CDR1 SGHTA, CDR2 FQGNSA. Trimming shortened V by 5 bases and J by 4 bases, and 17 bases separated the two germline ends. CDR3 length: 15 residues. The CDR3 DNA reads TGTGCCAGCAGCACTCTGGACGCTCGGCGAGAGACCCAGTACTTC. This codes for CASSTLDARRETQYF. The variable domain in full, with the rest retrieved from reference TRBV7-2 and TRBJ2-5, is GAGVSQSPSNKVTEKGKDVELRCDPISGHTALYWYRQSLGQGLEFLIYFQGNSAPDKSGLPSDRFSAERTGGSVSTLTIQRTQQEDSAVYLCASSTLDARRETQYFGPGTRLLVL.

This clonotype has only a few counts. The CDR3 region is CASSYSKKGGTTGELFF. The CDR3 DNA sequence: TGTGCCAGCAGTTACTCGAAGAAGGGCGGGACCACCGGGGAGCTGTTTTTT. The rearrangement uses TRBV6-5 and TRBJ2-2; D possibly corresponds to TRBD2 (6 bases). From germline, CDR1 is MNHEY and CDR2 SVGAGI. CDR3 length equals 17 residues. V was pared by 0 bases and J by 4 bases, with 15 bases between.